This T cell receptor beta chain is drawn from a study of lymphopenia after photon versus proton radiotherapy. Points from the study as a whole: Oligoclonal CD8+ Temra expansion after nadir drove photon patients' diversity drop.

In regard to this clone: Its matching antigen is unknown.

Repertoires were generated with immunoSEQ multiplex PCR, while TCRdb's copy carries only in-frame clones and drops some. Of about 55,000 clones listed, 70% to 85% are singletons. This CDR3 has 16 residues. V was clipped by 6 bases and J by 8 bases, with 22 bases between them. CDR1 SGHTA and CDR2 FQGNSA come from the germline V gene. This clonotype was sampled from a man in his fifties or sixties with pancreatic cancer. The chain links TRBV7-2 to TRBJ1-4; TRBD1 might be the D (6 bases). The material was peripheral blood, obtained from a patient treated with proton-based radiotherapy. CDR3 DNA sequence: TGTGCCAGCAGTTGGGGACTACAGGGTCGACAAGAAAAACTGTTTTTT. It yields the protein CASSWGLQGRQEKLFF.